This T cell receptor (beta chain) was captured by sequencing in a study of cytomegalovirus exposure and HLA in healthy donors. About the study: In a later analysis, the approximately 110 validation repertoires were reported to have used the same platform as the 600 to 800 first-cohort repertoires. Findings of the study overall: Confirmation was obtained in vitro that three CMV-associated chains are specific for CMV antigens. Among TCR beta chains, those listed as cytomegalovirus-associated numbered around 180. According to a subsequent analysis, TCR clusters from the first cohort were inclined to appear together in the 120 validation repertoires.

The CDR3 is made up of 16 amino acids. Germline CDR1 is GTSNPN and CDR2 is SVGIG (reference sequence). V shed 5 bases and J shed 3 bases, with 23 bases lying between them. This clone was detected only once. Its target is not known. Sequencing was performed with immunoSEQ multiplex PCR; in TCRdb, only in-frame clones are kept and a portion is missing. The data show around 120,000 clones, about 87% seen once. The sequencing input was PBMCs. This sequence joins TRBV30 and TRBJ2-7, with a possible D match to TRBD2 (7 bases). The receptor was derived from a woman under 30 in good health and CMV-seronegative. CDR3 bases: TGTGCCTGGGGGGACTATTACAGGGATGGAGGCTACGAGCAGTACTTC. This codes for CAWGDYYRDGGYEQYF.